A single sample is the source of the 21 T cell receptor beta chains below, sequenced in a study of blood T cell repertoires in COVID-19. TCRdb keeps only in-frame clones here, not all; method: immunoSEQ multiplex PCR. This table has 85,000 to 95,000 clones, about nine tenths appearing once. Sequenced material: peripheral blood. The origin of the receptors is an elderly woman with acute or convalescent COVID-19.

CDR3 protein: CASSIDVRRYTGELFF. The DNA of the CDR3 is TGTGCCAGTAGTATAGATGTCAGGAGGTACACCGGGGAGCTGTTTTTT. The rearrangement links TRBV19 to TRBJ2-2; possibly TRBD2 for D (5 bases). CDR3 length equals 16 residues. Germline V lookup: CDR1 LNHDA, CDR2 SQIVND (reference sequence). Between the trimmed V and J ends, which lost 0 bases and 3 bases, there was a span of 11 bases. Looking up the rest from reference TRBV19 and TRBJ2-2 gives the full variable domain: DGGITQSPKYLFRKEGQNVTLSCEQNLNHDAMYWYRQDPGQGLRLIYYSQIVNDFQKGDIAEGYSVSREKKESFPLTVTSAQKNPTAFYLCASSIDVRRYTGELFFGEGSRLTVL.

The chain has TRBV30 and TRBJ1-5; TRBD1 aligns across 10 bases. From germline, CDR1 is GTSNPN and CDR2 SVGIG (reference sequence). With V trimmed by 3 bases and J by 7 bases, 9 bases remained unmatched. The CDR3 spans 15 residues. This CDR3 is CAWSLGTGAPQPQHF. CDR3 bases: TGTGCCTGGAGCCTAGGGACAGGGGCGCCCCAGCCCCAGCATTTT.

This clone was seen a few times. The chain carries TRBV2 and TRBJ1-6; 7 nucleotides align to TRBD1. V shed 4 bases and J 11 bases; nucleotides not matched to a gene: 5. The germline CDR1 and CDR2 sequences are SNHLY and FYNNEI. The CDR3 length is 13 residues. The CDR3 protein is CASSATGLTPLHF. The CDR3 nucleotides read TGTGCCAGCAGTGCGACAGGGCTGACACCCCTCCACTTT.

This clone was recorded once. The DNA of the CDR3 is TGTGCCAGCAGCTGGGACAGGGGGCAGTACACCGGGGAGCTGTTTTTT. This translates into CASSWDRGQYTGELFF. The V call is TRBV5-6, the J call TRBJ2-2; TRBD1 agrees at 12 bases. CDR1 and CDR2 from the germline V gene are SGHDT and YYEEEE. This CDR3 region has 16 residues. J gave up 3 bases and V 3 bases, and 3 bases lay outside the gene matches.

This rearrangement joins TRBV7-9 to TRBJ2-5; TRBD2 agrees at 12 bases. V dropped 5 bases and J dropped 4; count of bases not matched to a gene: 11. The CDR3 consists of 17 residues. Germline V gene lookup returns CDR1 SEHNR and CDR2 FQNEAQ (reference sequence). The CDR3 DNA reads TGTGCCAGCAGCCCCGCTAGCGGGGGGGCCGGTGTAGAGACCCAGTACTTC. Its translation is CASSPASGGAGVETQYF.

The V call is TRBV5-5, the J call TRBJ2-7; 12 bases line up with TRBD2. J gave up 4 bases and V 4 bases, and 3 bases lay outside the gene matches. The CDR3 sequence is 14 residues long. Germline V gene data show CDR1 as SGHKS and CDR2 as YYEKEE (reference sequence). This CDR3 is CASSTGTSGYEQYF. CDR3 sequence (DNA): TGTGCCAGCAGCACAGGGACTAGCGGGTACGAGCAGTACTTC. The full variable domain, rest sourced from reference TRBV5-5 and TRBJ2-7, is DAGVTQSPTHLIKTRGQQVTLRCSPISGHKSVSWYQQVLGQGPQFIFQYYEKEERGRGNFPDRFSARQFPNYSSELNVNALLLGDSALYLCASSTGTSGYEQYFGPGTRLTVT.

The CDR3 coding sequence is TGTGCCAGCAGCCAAGCAGGGATAGGCGAAAAACTGTTTTTT. This sequence encodes CASSQAGIGEKLFF. The chain is built from TRBV3-1 (or the pseudogene TRBV3-2) and TRBJ1-4, with a weak D call TRBD1 (5 bases). Trimming removed 1 base from V and 8 bases from J, with 11 bases in between. Germline CDR1 reads LGHDT; CDR2 reads YNNKEL (reference sequence). This CDR3 has 14 amino acids.

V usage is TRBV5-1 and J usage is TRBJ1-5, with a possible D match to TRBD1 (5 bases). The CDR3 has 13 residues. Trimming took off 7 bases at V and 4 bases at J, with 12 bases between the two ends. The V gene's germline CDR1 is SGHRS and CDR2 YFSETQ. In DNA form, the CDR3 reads TGCGCCAGCTCCGCCGGGGGGAATCAGCCCCAGCATTTT. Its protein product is CASSAGGNQPQHF.

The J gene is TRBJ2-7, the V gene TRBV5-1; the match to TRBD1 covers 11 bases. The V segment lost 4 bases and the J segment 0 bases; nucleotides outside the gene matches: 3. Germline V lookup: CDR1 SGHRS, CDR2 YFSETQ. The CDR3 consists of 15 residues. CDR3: CASSRTGGASYEQYF. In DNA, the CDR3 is TGCGCCAGCAGCCGGACAGGGGGCGCCTCCTACGAGCAGTACTTC.

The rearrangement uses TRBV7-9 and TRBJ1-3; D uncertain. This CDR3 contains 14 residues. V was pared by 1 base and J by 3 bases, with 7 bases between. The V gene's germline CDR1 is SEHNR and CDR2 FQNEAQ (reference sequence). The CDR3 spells CASSLDGSGNTIYF. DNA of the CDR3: TGTGCCAGCAGCTTAGACGGGAGTGGAAACACCATATATTTT.

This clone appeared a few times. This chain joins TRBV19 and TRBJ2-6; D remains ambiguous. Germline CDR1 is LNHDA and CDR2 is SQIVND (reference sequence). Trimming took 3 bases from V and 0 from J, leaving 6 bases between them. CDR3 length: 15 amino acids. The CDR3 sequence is CASSMYSSGANVLTF. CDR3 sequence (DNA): TGTGCCAGTAGTATGTACAGCTCTGGGGCCAACGTCCTGACTTTC.

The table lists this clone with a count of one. The CDR3, as DNA: TGCGCCAGCAGCCTACAGGGGTTGGAGGGCTACACCTTC. It yields the protein CASSLQGLEGYTF. The rearrangement uses TRBV5-1 and TRBJ1-2, with 7 bases aligning to TRBD1. The V segment lost 4 bases and the J segment 8 bases; nucleotides outside the gene matches: 8. This CDR3 region has 13 residues. Germline V gene lookup returns CDR1 SGHRS and CDR2 YFSETQ.

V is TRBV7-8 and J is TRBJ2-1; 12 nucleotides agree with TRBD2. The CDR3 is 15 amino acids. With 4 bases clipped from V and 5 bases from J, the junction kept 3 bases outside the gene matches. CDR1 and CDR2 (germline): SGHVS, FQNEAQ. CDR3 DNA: TGTGCCAGCAGCTCGACTAGCGGGGGACACAATGAGCAGTTCTTC. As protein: CASSSTSGGHNEQFF.

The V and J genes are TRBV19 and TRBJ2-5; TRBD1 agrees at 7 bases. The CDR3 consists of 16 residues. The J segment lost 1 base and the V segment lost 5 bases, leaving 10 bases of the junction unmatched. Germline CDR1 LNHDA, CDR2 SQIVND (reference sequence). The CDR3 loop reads CASSHDRVGPQETQYF. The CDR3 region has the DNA TGTGCCAGTAGTCACGACAGGGTGGGCCCCCAAGAGACCCAGTACTTC.

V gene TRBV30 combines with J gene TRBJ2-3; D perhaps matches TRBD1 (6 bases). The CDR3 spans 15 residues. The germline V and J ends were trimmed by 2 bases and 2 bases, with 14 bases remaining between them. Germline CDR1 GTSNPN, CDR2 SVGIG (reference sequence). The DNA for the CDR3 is TGTGCCTGGAGTCAAGGGGGATCGGTCACAGATACGCAGTATTTT. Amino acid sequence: CAWSQGGSVTDTQYF.

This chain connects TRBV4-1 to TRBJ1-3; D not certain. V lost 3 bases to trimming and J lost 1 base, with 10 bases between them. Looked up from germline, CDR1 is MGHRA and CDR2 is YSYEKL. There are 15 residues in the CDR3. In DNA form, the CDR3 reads TGCGCCAGCAGCCAGATAGACATTTCTGGAAACACCATATATTTT. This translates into CASSQIDISGNTIYF.

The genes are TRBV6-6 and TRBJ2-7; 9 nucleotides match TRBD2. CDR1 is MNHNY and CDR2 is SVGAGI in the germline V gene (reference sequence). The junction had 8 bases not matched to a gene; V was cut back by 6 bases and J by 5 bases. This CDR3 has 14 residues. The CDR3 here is CASSSGTSLHEQYF. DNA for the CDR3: TGTGCCAGCAGCTCCGGGACTAGCCTCCACGAGCAGTACTTC.

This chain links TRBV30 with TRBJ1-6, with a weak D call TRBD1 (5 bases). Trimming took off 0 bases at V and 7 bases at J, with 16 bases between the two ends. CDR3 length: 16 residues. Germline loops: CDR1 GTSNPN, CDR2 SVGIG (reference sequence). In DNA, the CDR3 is TGTGCCTGGAGTGTACGTCCAGGGCCAGTCAATTCACCCCTCCACTTT. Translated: CAWSVRPGPVNSPLHF.

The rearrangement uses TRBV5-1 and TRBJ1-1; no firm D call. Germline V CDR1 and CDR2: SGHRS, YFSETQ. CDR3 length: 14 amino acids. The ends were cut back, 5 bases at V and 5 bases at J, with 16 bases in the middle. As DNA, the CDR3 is TGCGCCAGCAGTCGCTTGGAGGGAGGGACTGAAGCTTTCTTT. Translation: CASSRLEGGTEAFF.

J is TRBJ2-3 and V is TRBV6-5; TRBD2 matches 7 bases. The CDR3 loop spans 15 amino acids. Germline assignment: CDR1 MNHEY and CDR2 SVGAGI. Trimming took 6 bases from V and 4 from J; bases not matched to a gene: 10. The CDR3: CASSPQGLGSDTQYF. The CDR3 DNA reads TGTGCCAGCAGCCCCCAAGGACTAGGGTCAGATACGCAGTATTTT.

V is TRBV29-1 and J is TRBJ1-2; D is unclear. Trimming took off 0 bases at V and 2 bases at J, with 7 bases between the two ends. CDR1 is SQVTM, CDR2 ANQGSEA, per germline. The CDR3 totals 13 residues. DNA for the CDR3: TGCAGCGTTGAAGATCAGAAAAACTATGGCTACACCTTC. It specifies CSVEDQKNYGYTF.